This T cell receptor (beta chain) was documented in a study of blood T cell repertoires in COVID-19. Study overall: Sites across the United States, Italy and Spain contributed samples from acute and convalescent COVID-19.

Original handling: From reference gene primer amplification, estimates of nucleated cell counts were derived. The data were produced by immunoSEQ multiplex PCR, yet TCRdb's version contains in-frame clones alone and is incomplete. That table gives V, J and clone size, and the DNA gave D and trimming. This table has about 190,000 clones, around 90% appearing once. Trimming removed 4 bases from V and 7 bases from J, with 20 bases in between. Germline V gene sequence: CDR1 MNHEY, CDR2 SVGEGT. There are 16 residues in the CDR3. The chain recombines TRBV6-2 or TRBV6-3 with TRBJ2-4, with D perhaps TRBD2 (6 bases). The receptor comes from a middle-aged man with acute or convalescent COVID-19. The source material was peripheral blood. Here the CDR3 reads CASSSFDRGSQNIQYF. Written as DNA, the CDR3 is TGTGCCAGCAGTTCCTTCGATCGGGGGTCGCAGAACATTCAGTACTTC.